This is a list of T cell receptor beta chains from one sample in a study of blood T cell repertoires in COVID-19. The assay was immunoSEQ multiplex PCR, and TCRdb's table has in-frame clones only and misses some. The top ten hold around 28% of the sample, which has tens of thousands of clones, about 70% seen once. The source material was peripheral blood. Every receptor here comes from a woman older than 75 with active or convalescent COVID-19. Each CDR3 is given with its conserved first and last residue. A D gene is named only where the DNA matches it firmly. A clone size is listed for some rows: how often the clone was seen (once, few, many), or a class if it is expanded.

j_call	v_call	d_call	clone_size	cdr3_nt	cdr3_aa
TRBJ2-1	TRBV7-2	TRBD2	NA	TGTGCCAGCAGCTCGGGACTAGCGGGGGGCTCGCGCTTCTTC	CASSSGLAGGSRFF
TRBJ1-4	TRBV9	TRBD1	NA	TGTGCCAGCAGCGTGGGGGACAGTGAGTATGAAAAACTGTTTTTT	CASSVGDSEYEKLFF
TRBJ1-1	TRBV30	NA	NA	TGTGCCTGGACAAGGCAGGGGACTGAAGCTTTCTTT	CAWTRQGTEAFF
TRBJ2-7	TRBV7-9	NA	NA	TGTGCCAGCAGCCCTCGTGGGCCCCAGGACGAGCAGTACTTC	CASSPRGPQDEQYF
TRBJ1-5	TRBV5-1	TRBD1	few	TGCGCCAGCAGCTACGGGACAGGGGGACAGCCCCAGCATTTT	CASSYGTGGQPQHF
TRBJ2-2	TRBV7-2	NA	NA	TGTGCCAGCAGCCCCCTGACAGTTTACACCGGGGAGCTGTTTTTT	CASSPLTVYTGELFF
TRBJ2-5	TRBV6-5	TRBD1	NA	TGTGCCAGCAGTTACTCGAAGGGACAGCGTCGGGAGACCCAGTACTTC	CASSYSKGQRRETQYF
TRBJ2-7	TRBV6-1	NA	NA	TGTGCCAGCAGTGAGCAAGGCAGGTCCTACGAGCAGTACTTC	CASSEQGRSYEQYF
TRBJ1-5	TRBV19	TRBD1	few	TGTGCCAGTAGTCCCCAGGGCCAGGGGGCATGGCAGCCCCAGCATTTT	CASSPQGQGAWQPQHF
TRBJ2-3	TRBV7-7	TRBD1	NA	TGTGCTAGCAGCCGGACAGGGGGTTTGGTTACGCAGTATTTT	CASSRTGGLVTQYF
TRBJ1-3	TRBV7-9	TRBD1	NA	TGTGCCAGCAGCGCCGGGACAGTCTCTGGAAACACCATATATTTT	CASSAGTVSGNTIYF
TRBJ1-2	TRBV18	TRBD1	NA	TGTGCCAGCTCACTTACAGGGGGGCAAGGGTTCTACACCTTC	CASSLTGGQGFYTF
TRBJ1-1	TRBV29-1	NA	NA	TGCAGCGTGAGCAGAGACCAGGGCACTGAAGCTTTCTTT	CSVSRDQGTEAFF
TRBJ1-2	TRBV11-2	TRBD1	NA	TGTGCCAGCAGCTTAGCGGGGACAGGGGGCTTCTATGGCTACACCTTC	CASSLAGTGGFYGYTF
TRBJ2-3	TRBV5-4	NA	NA	TGTGCCAGCAGCCTCGGAGACTTGCGAGATACGCAGTATTTT	CASSLGDLRDTQYF
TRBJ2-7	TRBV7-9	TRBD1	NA	TGTGCCAGCAGCTTGGACAGGTCCCATGAGTACGAGCAGTACTTC	CASSLDRSHEYEQYF
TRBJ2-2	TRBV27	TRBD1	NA	TGTGCCAGCAAAACGGGACAGGGAAACACCGGGGAGCTGTTTTTT	CASKTGQGNTGELFF
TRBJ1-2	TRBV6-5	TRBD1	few	TGTGCCAGCAGCGTGACAGGGTCAGGCGGCTACACCTTC	CASSVTGSGGYTF
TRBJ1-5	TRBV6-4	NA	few	TGTGCCAGCGCCGGGGGGGAGAATCAGCCCCAGCATTTT	CASAGGENQPQHF
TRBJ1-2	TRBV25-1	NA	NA	TGTGCCAGCAGTGTGGGGCAGGCCTATGGCTACACCTTC	CASSVGQAYGYTF
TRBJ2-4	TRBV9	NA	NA	TGTGCCAGCAGCCCCCACGGCGGCCGCAACATTCAGTACTTC	CASSPHGGRNIQYF
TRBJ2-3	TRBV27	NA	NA	TGTGCCAGCAGTCCGACGGGGGATCCGCAGTATTTT	CASSPTGDPQYF
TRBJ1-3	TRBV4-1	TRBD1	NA	TGCGCCAGCAGCCAAGGGGTGAGGGGGCCCACTGGAAACACCATATATTTT	CASSQGVRGPTGNTIYF
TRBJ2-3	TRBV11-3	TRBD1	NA	TGTGCCAGCAGCTTAGAGGGACAGAGCACAGATACGCAGTATTTT	CASSLEGQSTDTQYF
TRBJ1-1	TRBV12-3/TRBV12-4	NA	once	TGTGCCAGCAGTTTGTTCGGTCAGGTAGCTTTCTTT	CASSLFGQVAFF
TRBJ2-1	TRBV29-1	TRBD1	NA	TGCAGCGTGGAGCCGTGGGACAGGGACAATGAGCAGTTCTTC	CSVEPWDRDNEQFF
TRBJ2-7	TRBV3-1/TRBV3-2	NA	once	TGTGCCAGCAGCCAAGAACTCGGGGCCGGGGGAGACGAGCAGTACTTC	CASSQELGAGGDEQYF
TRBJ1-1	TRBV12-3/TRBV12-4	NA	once	TGTGCCAGCAGTTTTCGGAGGAACACTGAAGCTTTCTTT	CASSFRRNTEAFF
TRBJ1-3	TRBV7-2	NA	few	TGTGCCAGCAGCTTAGAAGTGGGGAGCGGGCCGGGAAACACCATATATTTT	CASSLEVGSGPGNTIYF
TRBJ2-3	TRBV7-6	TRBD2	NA	TGTGCCAGCAGCTTAGGTGACAACCTAGGACTAGCAGGGGATACGCAGTATTTT	CASSLGDNLGLAGDTQYF
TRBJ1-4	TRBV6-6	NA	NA	TGTGCCAGCACTGAGGCTGGAGGTAATGAAAAACTGTTTTTT	CASTEAGGNEKLFF
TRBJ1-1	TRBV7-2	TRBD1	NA	TGTGCCAGCAGCTTACGAGGAGGGGGCTTCACCACTGAAGCTTTCTTT	CASSLRGGGFTTEAFF
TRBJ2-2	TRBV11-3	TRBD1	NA	TGTGCCAGCAGCTTTACAGGGGACACCGGGGAGCTGTTTTTT	CASSFTGDTGELFF
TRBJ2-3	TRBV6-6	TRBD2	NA	TGTGCCAGCAAATTTTCCCTAGCGGGGGGCCAGGATACGCAGTATTTT	CASKFSLAGGQDTQYF
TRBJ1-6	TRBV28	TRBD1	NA	TGTGCCAGCAGTACCCGGACAGGGGGCTATTCACCCCTCCACTTT	CASSTRTGGYSPLHF
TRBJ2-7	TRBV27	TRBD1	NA	TGTGCCAGCAGTTTCCGCGGACAGGGATCGACAGCCTACGAGCAGTACTTC	CASSFRGQGSTAYEQYF
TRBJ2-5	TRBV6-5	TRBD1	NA	TGTGCCAGCAGCGGGACAGGGGTAGGGGAGACCCAGTACTTC	CASSGTGVGETQYF
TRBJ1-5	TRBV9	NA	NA	TGTGCCAGCAGCGTAGGACGGGGTTGGAATCAGCCCCAGCATTTT	CASSVGRGWNQPQHF
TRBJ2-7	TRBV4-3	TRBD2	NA	TGCGCCAGCAGCCAACGGACTAGCTTTGAGGACGAGCAGTACTTC	CASSQRTSFEDEQYF
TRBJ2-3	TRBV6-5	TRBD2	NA	TGTGCCAGCAGTTCACCGGGAGGGCACACAGATACGCAGTATTTT	CASSSPGGHTDTQYF
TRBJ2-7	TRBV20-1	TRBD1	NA	TGCAGTGCTAGTCCGCTACAGGGGCTTATCTACGAGCAGTACTTC	CSASPLQGLIYEQYF
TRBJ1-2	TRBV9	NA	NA	TGTGCCAGCAGCCCCCGCGCGGATGCTAACTATGGCTACACCTTC	CASSPRADANYGYTF
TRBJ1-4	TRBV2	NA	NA	TGTGCCAGCAGTGTTCTCCGTGAAAAACTGTTTTTT	CASSVLREKLFF
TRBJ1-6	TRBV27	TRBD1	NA	TGTGCCAGCAGTGAGTGGACAGGGGAAAGGAATTCACCCCTCCACTTT	CASSEWTGERNSPLHF
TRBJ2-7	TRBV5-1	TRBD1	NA	TGCGCCAGCAGCAGACAGGGCCCCTACGAGCAGTACTTC	CASSRQGPYEQYF
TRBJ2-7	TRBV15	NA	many	TGTGCCACGAGGACTGTTACCTACGAGCAGTACTTC	CATRTVTYEQYF
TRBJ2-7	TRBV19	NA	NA	TGTGCCAGTAGTGGGCAGGGTGGCTACGAGCAGTACTTC	CASSGQGGYEQYF
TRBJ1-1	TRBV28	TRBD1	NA	TGTGCCAGCTACTCTAAACGTAAGGGGGCTAACACTGAAGCTTTCTTT	CASYSKRKGANTEAFF
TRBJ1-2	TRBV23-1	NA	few	TGCGCCAGCAGTCAATCCTGTATTCCTCGGTGGTATGGCTACACCTTC	CASSQSCIPRWYGYTF